Presented here are 32 T cell receptor beta chains from one specimen sequenced in a study of Graves' ophthalmopathy and Graves' hyperthyroidism. RNA served as the template for amplifying TCR beta CDR3 regions. RT-PCR in the first round used HTBI primers; a second-round multiplex PCR followed. One entry per CDR3 protein results from TCRdb running MiXCR on the multiplex PCR reads. The top ten hold around 43% of the sample, which has 240,000 or so distinct CDR3 sequences, about 47% seen once. The sequencing sample was made of peripheral blood. The receptors stem from an adult man with Graves' ophthalmopathy.

Only a few counts were recorded for this clonotype. Written as DNA, the CDR3 is TGTGCCAGCAGTGCAGAGCCGGGACAGGGGTTATCTCCCCAGCATTTT. Its translation: CASSAEPGQGLSPQHF. V is TRBV6-4 and J is TRBJ1-5; 10 bases line up with TRBD1. CDR1 and CDR2 from the germline V gene are MRHNA and SNTAGT. The trim removed 4 bases at V and 10 bases at J, leaving 13 bases unmatched. The CDR3 runs to 16 residues.

CDR3 sequence (DNA): TGTGCCAGCAGCTCACTTGGAGGGATGTTGAGTGAGCAGTACTTC. Encoded protein: CASSSLGGMLSEQYF. J is TRBJ2-7 and V is TRBV7-9, with a tentative D call TRBD2 (6 bases). Trimming removed 4 bases from V and 7 bases from J, with 20 bases in between. This CDR3 spans 15 amino acids. In germline, CDR1 is SEHNR, CDR2 FQNEAQ (reference sequence).

This clonotype has a handful of counts. This may be a read error: a much more frequent sequence differs by one nucleotide. This sequence joins TRBV6-1 and TRBJ1-5; D remains unclear. The CDR3 has 13 residues. Per the germline V gene, CDR1 is MNHNS and CDR2 is SASEGT. V was shortened by 1 base and J by 10 bases, with 11 bases between the two germline ends. The CDR3 nucleotides are TGTGCCAGCAGTGAAGGTGACCGTCACCCCCAGCATTTT. This encodes CASSEGDRHPQHF.

The chain combines TRBV7-2 with TRBJ1-3, with D possibly matching TRBD1 (5 bases). The CDR3 has 17 amino acids. Germline CDR1 SGHTA, CDR2 FQGNSA. V was cut by 2 bases and J by 0 bases, with 14 bases left in between. The CDR3 coding sequence is TGTGCCAGCAGCTTATCTTCTGGCGGGACCTCTGGAAACACCATATATTTT. Amino acid sequence: CASSLSSGGTSGNTIYF.

This chain joins TRBV20-1 and TRBJ2-7; 11 bases agree with TRBD1. The CDR3 has 15 residues. Trimming at V came to 6 bases and at J to 6 bases, leaving 13 bases not matched to a gene. Germline V lookup: CDR1 DFQATT, CDR2 SNEGSKA (reference sequence). The DNA of the CDR3 is TGCAGTGCCCACGTGGGGACAGGGGGGTTGGTCGAGCAGTACTTC. Encoded protein: CSAHVGTGGLVEQYF.

V and J are TRBV19 and TRBJ2-7, with TRBD1 matching over 7 bases. This CDR3 contains 14 residues. V lost 6 bases and J lost 2; bases outside the gene matches: 7. Germline V gene sequence: CDR1 LNHDA, CDR2 SQIVND (reference sequence). The CDR3 loop reads CASRNRDRAYEQYF. Written as DNA, the CDR3 is TGTGCCAGTAGGAACCGGGACAGAGCCTACGAGCAGTACTTC.

This clonotype was counted between two and nine times. This sequence joins TRBV5-5 and TRBJ1-2, with D maybe TRBD1 (5 bases). Germline V gives CDR1 SGHKS, CDR2 YYEKEE (reference sequence). CDR3 length equals 12 residues. The CDR3: CARPRGSYGYTF. CDR3 bases: TGTGCTAGACCGAGGGGCAGCTATGGCTACACCTTC.

This clonotype has only a few counts. The chain is built from TRBV10-1 and TRBJ2-3; TRBD2 aligns across 11 bases. The CDR3 is 15 residues long. The V gene's germline CDR1 is WNHNN and CDR2 SYGVQD (reference sequence). J lost 1 base, V lost 6 bases, and 3 bases had no gene match. CDR3 in DNA: TGCGCCAGCAGCTCTAGCGGGGGGCGCACAGATACGCAGTATTTT. Amino acids: CASSSSGGRTDTQYF.

The CDR3 loop is CASSLPGQGMNTEAFF. DNA for the CDR3: TGTGCCAGCAGTTTACCCGGACAGGGGATGAACACTGAAGCTTTCTTT. The chain has TRBV12-3 or TRBV12-4 and TRBJ1-1; 9 nucleotides align to TRBD1. The CDR3 is made up of 16 amino acids. The ends lost 2 bases at V and 0 bases at J; junction bases unmatched: 4.

DNA for the CDR3: TGTGCCATCAGTGAAGAGGGACTAGCGGGAGGTGTGCAGTTCTTC. Translated: CAISEEGLAGGVQFF. The V and J genes are TRBV10-3 and TRBJ2-1, with 15 bases identical to TRBD2. V lost 3 bases, J lost 12 bases, and 6 bases stayed unmatched. In germline, CDR1 is ENHRY, CDR2 SYGVKD. CDR3 length: 15 amino acids.

This clonotype was observed a handful of times. V and J are TRBV19 and TRBJ1-1, with D uncertain. The CDR3 totals 13 residues. Looked up from germline, CDR1 is LNHDA and CDR2 is SQIVND (reference sequence). Trimming left V 6 bases short and J 6 bases short, with 14 bases between. CDR3 coding DNA: TGTGCCAGTAGGGCCCGTGAGGAACCTGAAGCTTTCTTT. Translating it yields CASRAREEPEAFF.

This rearrangement joins TRBV9 to TRBJ2-7; 8 bases are a match to TRBD1. CDR3 length: 13 residues. The V segment lost 4 bases and the J segment 5 bases; nucleotides outside the gene matches: 5. Germline values: CDR1 SGDLS, CDR2 YYNGEE. DNA of the CDR3: TGTGCCAGCAGCCCGGACAGGGCCCACGAGCAGTACTTC. It encodes CASSPDRAHEQYF.

This sequence joins TRBV5-6 and TRBJ2-7; 9 nucleotides match TRBD1. CDR1 is SGHDT and CDR2 is YYEEEE in the germline V gene. V lost 0 bases, J lost 3 bases, and 4 bases stayed unmatched. This CDR3 region has 15 residues. The CDR3 is CASSLAWDRDYEQYF. In nucleotides, the CDR3 is TGTGCCAGCAGCTTGGCTTGGGACAGGGACTACGAGCAGTACTTC.

The chain employs TRBV10-1 and TRBJ1-1; D gene ambiguous. In germline, CDR1 is WNHNN, CDR2 SYGVQD (reference sequence). Trimming cost V 3 bases and J 0 bases, with 11 bases left between them. This CDR3 spans 15 amino acids. The DNA for the CDR3 is TGCGCCAGCAGTGACTCGGGAGCCATGAACACTGAAGCTTTCTTT. It yields the protein CASSDSGAMNTEAFF.

The gene calls are TRBV29-1 and TRBJ2-5; D gene uncertain. The CDR3 has 13 residues. The V end lost 8 bases, the J end lost 1 base, and 14 bases lay between the germline ends. Germline V gene lookup returns CDR1 SQVTM and CDR2 ANQGSEA. CDR3 residues: CSSLPASQETQYF. The CDR3, as DNA: TGCAGCAGTTTACCGGCTAGCCAAGAGACCCAGTACTTC.

The V gene is TRBV12-3 or TRBV12-4, the J gene TRBJ2-5, with 8 nucleotides matching TRBD1. Trimming cost V 6 bases and J 4 bases; bases outside gene matches: 7. CDR3 length equals 14 residues. The CDR3 DNA sequence: TGTGCCAGCAGACGGGACAGGATCGGAGAGACCCAGTACTTC. This gives the protein CASRRDRIGETQYF.

The rearrangement uses TRBV25-1 and TRBJ2-7, with 9 bases fitting TRBD1. The germline V gene has CDR1 MGHDK and CDR2 SYGVNS. This CDR3 has 14 amino acids. Trimming cost V 5 bases and J 6 bases; bases outside gene matches: 8. The DNA of the CDR3 is TGTGCCAGCAGTTCCTCGGACAGGGGTGGCGAGCAGTACTTC. Residues: CASSSSDRGGEQYF.

V usage is TRBV12-3 or TRBV12-4 and J usage is TRBJ1-4; D is undetermined. V lost 3 bases, J lost 8 bases, and 16 bases lay in between. The CDR3 is 15 amino acids. This CDR3 reads CASSFPGRYREKLFF. CDR3 nucleotide sequence: TGTGCCAGCAGTTTTCCCGGACGTTACCGAGAAAAACTGTTTTTT.

This chain uses TRBV5-1 with TRBJ1-2; no clear D gene. The CDR3 has 13 residues. Trimming cost V 4 bases and J 4 bases, with 11 bases left between them. The germline CDR1 and CDR2 sequences are SGHRS and YFSETQ. CDR3 amino acids: CASSHTAVYGYTF. In DNA form, the CDR3 reads TGCGCCAGCAGCCATACGGCAGTCTATGGCTACACCTTC.

In this sample, this clonotype turned up a few times. The rearrangement joins TRBV29-1 to TRBJ2-5; no clear D. This CDR3 spans 14 amino acids. V was cut by 1 base and J by 4 bases, with 13 bases left in between. CDR1 is SQVTM, CDR2 ANQGSEA, per germline. The CDR3 coding sequence is TGCAGCGTTGAAGGTACAGCCATACGAGAGACCCAGTACTTC. Its translation is CSVEGTAIRETQYF. Drawing the rest from reference TRBV29-1 and TRBJ2-5, the complete variable domain is SAVISQKPSRDICQRGTSLTIQCQVDSQVTMMFWYRQQPGQSLTLIATANQGSEATYESGFVIDKFPISRPNLTFSTLTVSNMSPEDSSIYLCSVEGTAIRETQYFGPGTRLLVL.

In this sample, this clonotype turned up once. A read error may be the cause here, since a much bigger clone is one base away. The rearrangement joins TRBV14 to TRBJ1-2; the D gene is possibly TRBD1 (5 bases). This CDR3 region has 13 residues. The germline V gene has CDR1 SGHDN and CDR2 FVKESK. This CDR3 reads CASSPSRGYGHTF. The CDR3 coding sequence is TGTGCCAGCAGCCCCTCGCGGGGCTATGGCCACACCTTC.

The chain employs TRBV2 and TRBJ1-2, with D perhaps matching TRBD1 (6 bases). Germline V gene sequence: CDR1 SNHLY, CDR2 FYNNEI. Trimming took 7 bases from V and 7 from J, leaving 16 bases between them. This CDR3 contains 13 residues. CDR3 DNA: TGTGCCAGCACTACGGACAGTTCTGGTGGCTACACCTTC. It translates to CASTTDSSGGYTF. Filled out from reference TRBV2 and TRBJ1-2, the complete variable domain reads EPEVTQTPSHQVTQMGQEVILRCVPISNHLYFYWYRQILGQKVEFLVSFYNNEISEKSEIFDDQFSVERPDGSNFTLKIRSTKLEDSAMYFCASTTDSSGGYTFGSGTRLTVV.

This clonotype was counted a few times. The chain joins TRBV7-8 to TRBJ2-7, with D perhaps TRBD2 (5 bases). The CDR3 has 13 residues. Germline CDR1 is SGHVS and CDR2 is FQNEAQ. The ends were cut back, 1 base at V and 2 bases at J, with 6 bases in the middle. DNA for the CDR3: TGTGCCAGCAGCTTAGAACTAGCCTACGAGCAGTACTTC. This encodes CASSLELAYEQYF.

This clonotype was detected only a few times. The V and J genes are TRBV24-1 and TRBJ2-7; 8 bases agree with TRBD1. The V segment lost 3 bases and the J segment 6 bases; nucleotides outside the gene matches: 3. The germline gives CDR1 KGHDR, CDR2 SFDVKD. CDR3 size: 13 residues. The CDR3, as DNA: TGTGCCACCAGTGATACGGACAGGGTCGAGCAGTACTTC. Translation: CATSDTDRVEQYF.

About this clonotype: No conserved phenylalanine or tryptophan is present at the end of the CDR3, so a read error is the likely explanation. This chain links TRBV7-4 with TRBJ2-5; D may be TRBD1 or TRBD2 (5 bases each). Germline assignment: CDR1 SGHVT and CDR2 SQSDAQ. The V end lost 1 base, the J end lost 2 bases, and 11 bases lay between the germline ends. The CDR3 is made up of 15 amino acids. Here the CDR3 reads CASSLVRDRQETQYL. The CDR3 bases are TGTGCCAGCAGCTTAGTCCGGGACCGACAAGAGACCCAGTACCTC.

This sequence joins TRBV2 and TRBJ1-5; unclear D gene. The CDR3 loop spans 14 amino acids. The germline gives CDR1 SNHLY, CDR2 FYNNEI. The V and J ends lost 11 bases and 2 bases respectively, with 16 bases between them. The CDR3 protein is CAWSEGSGNQPQHF. DNA of the CDR3: TGTGCCTGGAGTGAAGGGTCAGGCAATCAGCCCCAGCATTTT. Using reference TRBV2 and TRBJ1-5 for the parts outside the CDR3, the full variable domain is EPEVTQTPSHQVTQMGQEVILRCVPISNHLYFYWYRQILGQKVEFLVSFYNNEISEKSEIFDDQFSVERPDGSNFTLKIRSTKLEDSAMYFCAWSEGSGNQPQHFGDGTRLSIL.

The rearrangement links TRBV7-2 to TRBJ2-7; no clear D. Trimming removed 5 bases at V and 3 bases at J, with 5 bases between. This CDR3 spans 11 amino acids. Germline lookup yields CDR1 SGHTA and CDR2 FQGNSA. This CDR3 is CASSDIYEQYF. DNA of the CDR3: TGTGCCAGCAGCGACATCTACGAGCAGTACTTC.

The chain joins TRBV12-3 or TRBV12-4 to TRBJ2-5; no definite D call. This CDR3 region has 13 residues. Trimming removed 10 bases at V and 1 base at J, with 13 bases between. CDR3 protein: CATILGSQETQYF. CDR3 nucleotides: TGTGCCACCATCCTCGGGTCCCAAGAGACCCAGTACTTC.

The chain joins TRBV5-1 to TRBJ1-5, with D maybe TRBD1 (6 bases). CDR3 length: 13 residues. The V and J ends lost 2 bases and 7 bases respectively, with 10 bases between them. The germline V gene encodes CDR1 SGHRS and CDR2 YFSETQ. CDR3 sequence: CASSFRGEQPQHF. CDR3 nucleotide sequence: TGCGCCAGCAGCTTTAGGGGGGAGCAGCCCCAGCATTTT.

The chain joins TRBV6-2 or TRBV6-3 to TRBJ1-5, with D uncertain. Germline V CDR1 and CDR2: MNHEY, SVGEGT. V dropped 6 bases and J dropped 5 bases, with 8 bases sitting between them. The length of the CDR3 is 12 residues. The CDR3 here is CASSPGHQPQHF. DNA of the CDR3: TGTGCCAGCAGCCCCGGACATCAGCCCCAGCATTTT.

The chain has TRBV14 and TRBJ2-2; TRBD1 matches 7 bases. Germline assignment: CDR1 SGHDN and CDR2 FVKESK. The CDR3 has 16 residues. V lost 0 bases, J lost 3 bases, and 4 bases stayed unmatched. The DNA for the CDR3 is TGTGCCAGCAGCCAAGATGTTACAGGGGACACCGGGGAGCTGTTTTTT. Translated: CASSQDVTGDTGELFF.

This clonotype was observed a handful of times. CDR3 amino acids: CSARVWGPEAFF. The DNA of the CDR3 is TGCAGTGCTAGAGTTTGGGGTCCTGAAGCTTTCTTT. V is TRBV20-1 and J is TRBJ1-1; no clear D gene. CDR1 and CDR2 from the germline V gene are DFQATT and SNEGSKA (reference sequence). The germline V and J ends were trimmed by 1 base and 6 bases, with 9 bases remaining between them. The CDR3 runs to 12 residues.